This entry features one TCR beta chain sequence. The CDR3 extends over 15 amino acids. V was trimmed by 7 bases and J by 10 bases, leaving 25 bases between them. In germline, CDR1 is SGHAT, CDR2 FQNNGV. This entry belongs to a study of blood T cell repertoires in COVID-19. Study overall: Both acute and convalescent COVID-19 samples were obtained from the United States, Italy and Spain.

Methods used by the authors: How many nucleated cells were present was estimated from reference gene primer amplification. Produced via immunoSEQ multiplex PCR; TCRdb's table is partial and in-frame only. The V and J calls and clone size are taken from that table; D and trimming were inferred from the DNA. Of around 260,000 clones in the sample, roughly nine tenths were seen once. This chain joins TRBV11-2 and TRBJ1-1; D is possibly TRBD1 (6 bases). Sequenced: peripheral blood. This TCR derives from a man in his sixties who had recovered from COVID-19. The CDR3 spells CASITSPTGTGGAFF. CDR3 sequence (DNA): TGTGCCAGCATCACTTCGCCCACAGGGACCGGTGGAGCTTTCTTT.